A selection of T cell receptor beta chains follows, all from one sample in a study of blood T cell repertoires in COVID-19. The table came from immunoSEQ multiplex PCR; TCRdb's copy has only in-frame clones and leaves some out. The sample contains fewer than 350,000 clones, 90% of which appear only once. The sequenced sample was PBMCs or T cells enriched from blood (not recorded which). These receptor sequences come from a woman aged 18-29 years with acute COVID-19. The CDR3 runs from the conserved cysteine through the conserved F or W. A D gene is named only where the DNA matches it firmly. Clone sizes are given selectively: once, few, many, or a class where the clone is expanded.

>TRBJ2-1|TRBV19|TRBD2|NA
CASTESGTENYNEQFF
TGTGCCAGTACAGAAAGCGGGACCGAAAATTACAATGAGCAGTTCTTC
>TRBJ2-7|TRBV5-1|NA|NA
CASSLVRRGDYEQYF
TGCGCCAGCAGCTTGGTTCGCAGGGGCGATTACGAGCAGTACTTC
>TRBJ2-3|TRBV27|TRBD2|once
CASSLRGLRGSTDTQYF
TGTGCCAGCAGTTTAAGGGGACTACGCGGTAGCACAGATACGCAGTATTTT
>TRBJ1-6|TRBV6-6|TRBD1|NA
CASSLTGTGGTNNSPLHF
TGTGCCAGCAGTCTCACCGGGACAGGGGGAACGAATAATTCACCCCTCCACTTT
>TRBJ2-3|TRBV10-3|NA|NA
CAISDREHSTDTQYF
TGTGCCATCAGCGACAGAGAACATAGCACAGATACGCAGTATTTT
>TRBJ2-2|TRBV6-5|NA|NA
CASILNTGELFF
TGTGCCAGCATCCTGAACACCGGGGAGCTGTTTTTT
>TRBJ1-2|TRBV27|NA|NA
CASSLSWASGYTF
TGTGCCAGCAGTCTTTCTTGGGCTAGCGGCTACACCTTC
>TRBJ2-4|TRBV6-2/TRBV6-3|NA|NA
CASSEGGWAKNIQYF
TGTGCCAGCAGCGAGGGTGGATGGGCCAAAAACATTCAGTACTTC
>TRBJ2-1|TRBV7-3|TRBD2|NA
CASSLTSGIGGEQFF
TGTGCCAGCAGCTTGACTAGCGGGATTGGAGGTGAGCAGTTCTTC
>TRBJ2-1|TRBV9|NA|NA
CASSVGTTNEQFF
TGTGCCAGCAGCGTAGGGACTACCAATGAGCAGTTCTTC
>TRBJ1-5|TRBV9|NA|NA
CASSAGGYSNQPQHF
TGTGCCAGCAGCGCGGGGGGCTATAGCAATCAGCCCCAGCATTTT
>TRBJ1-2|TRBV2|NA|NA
CASLWPLASTGGYTF
TGTGCCAGCTTATGGCCCCTGGCGTCGACAGGAGGCTACACCTTC
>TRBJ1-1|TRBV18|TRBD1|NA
CASSPRGQVMNTEAFF
TGTGCCAGCTCACCACGCGGACAGGTCATGAACACTGAAGCTTTCTTT
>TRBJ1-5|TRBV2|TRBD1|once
CASSRLQGSYQPQHF
TGTGCCAGCAGTCGATTACAGGGGTCGTATCAGCCCCAGCATTTT
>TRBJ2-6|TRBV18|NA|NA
CASSPTRGTGANVLTF
TGTGCCAGCTCACCAACGCGAGGGACTGGGGCCAACGTCCTGACTTTC
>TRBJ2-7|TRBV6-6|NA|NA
CASSFRQGGSYEQYF
TGTGCCAGCAGTTTTAGGCAGGGAGGTTCCTACGAGCAGTACTTC
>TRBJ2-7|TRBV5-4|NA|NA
CASSLVIGSGYEQYF
TGTGCCAGCAGCTTGGTGATCGGGAGTGGGTACGAGCAGTACTTC
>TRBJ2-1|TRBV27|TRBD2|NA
CASSVGTRIYEQFF
TGTGCCAGCAGCGTCGGGACTAGGATCTATGAGCAGTTCTTC
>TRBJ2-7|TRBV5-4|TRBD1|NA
CASSSTGGPSYEQYF
TGTGCCAGCAGCTCCACAGGGGGCCCTTCCTACGAGCAGTACTTC
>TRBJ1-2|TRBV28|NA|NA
CASTAQNRAPWGGYTF
TGTGCCAGCACCGCTCAGAACAGGGCGCCTTGGGGTGGCTACACCTTC
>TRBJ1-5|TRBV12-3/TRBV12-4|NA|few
CASSLRGNQPQHF
TGTGCCAGCAGTTTAAGGGGAAATCAGCCCCAGCATTTT
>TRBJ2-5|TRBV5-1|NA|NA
CASSPSQETQYF
TGCGCCAGCAGCCCGAGCCAAGAGACCCAGTACTTC
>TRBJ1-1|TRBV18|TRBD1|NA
CASGFIQGASEAFF
TGTGCCAGCGGTTTTATACAGGGGGCTAGTGAAGCTTTCTTT
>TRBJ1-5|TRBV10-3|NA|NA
CAISDRGGNQPQHF
TGTGCCATCAGTGACCGGGGGGGCAATCAGCCCCAGCATTTT
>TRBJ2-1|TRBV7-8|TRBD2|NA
CASSLYGSRFLAGAEQFF
TGTGCCAGCAGCTTATATGGATCCAGGTTTTTAGCGGGAGCTGAGCAGTTCTTC
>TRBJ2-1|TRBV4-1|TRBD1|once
CASSQRQGMSSYNEQFF
TGCGCCAGCAGCCAGAGACAGGGAATGAGCTCCTACAATGAGCAGTTCTTC
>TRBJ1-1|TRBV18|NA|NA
CASSPLWEAEAFF
TGTGCCAGCTCACCGCTGTGGGAGGCTGAAGCTTTCTTT
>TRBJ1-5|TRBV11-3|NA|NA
CASSLEIGQVRNQPQHF
TGTGCCAGCAGCTTAGAAATTGGGCAGGTTCGCAATCAGCCCCAGCATTTT
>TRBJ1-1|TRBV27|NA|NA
CASSFLGGTEAFF
TGTGCCAGCAGTTTCCTGGGGGGCACTGAAGCTTTCTTT
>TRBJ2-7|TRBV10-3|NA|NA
CAISESQGGYEQYF
TGTGCCATCAGTGAGTCCCAGGGGGGCTACGAGCAGTACTTC
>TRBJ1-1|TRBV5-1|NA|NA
CASSFSNTEAFF
TGCGCCAGCAGCTTCTCTAACACTGAAGCTTTCTTT
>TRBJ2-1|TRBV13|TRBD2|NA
CASSLAERDPYNEQFF
TGTGCCAGCAGCTTAGCCGAGCGGGACCCCTACAATGAGCAGTTCTTC
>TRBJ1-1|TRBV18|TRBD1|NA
CASSQDRVNTEAFF
TGTGCCAGCTCCCAGGACAGGGTGAACACTGAAGCTTTCTTT
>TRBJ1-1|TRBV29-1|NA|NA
CSVVAPTTGHHSGTEAFF
TGCAGCGTTGTGGCGCCCACGACAGGCCACCACTCTGGCACTGAAGCTTTCTTT
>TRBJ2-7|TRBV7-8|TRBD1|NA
CASRLPGQGSYEQYF
TGTGCCAGCAGATTACCGGGACAGGGTTCCTACGAGCAGTACTTC
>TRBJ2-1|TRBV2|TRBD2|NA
CASSRTSGNEQFF
TGTGCCAGCAGCCGGACTAGCGGGAATGAGCAGTTCTTC
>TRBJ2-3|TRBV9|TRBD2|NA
CASSETLGLAVSQYF
TGTGCCAGCAGCGAGACGTTGGGACTAGCGGTTTCGCAGTATTTT
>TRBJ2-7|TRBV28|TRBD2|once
CASSLWGGDSYEQYF
TGTGCCAGCAGTTTGTGGGGAGGGGATTCCTACGAGCAGTACTTC
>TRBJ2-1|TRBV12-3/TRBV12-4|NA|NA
CASRQRVYNEQFF
TGTGCCAGCAGACAGCGGGTATACAATGAGCAGTTCTTC
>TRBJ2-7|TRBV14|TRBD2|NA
CASSQPGSGTKSYEQYF
TGTGCCAGCAGCCAGCCGGGGAGCGGGACTAAGTCTTACGAGCAGTACTTC
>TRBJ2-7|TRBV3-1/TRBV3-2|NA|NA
CASSQDRVRLLVGNIFEQYF
TGTGCCAGCAGCCAAGATCGTGTTAGGTTACTAGTTGGGAATATTTTTGAGCAGTACTTC
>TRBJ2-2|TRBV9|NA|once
CASSVDPGVTGELFF
TGTGCCAGCAGCGTAGACCCAGGGGTGACCGGGGAGCTGTTTTTT
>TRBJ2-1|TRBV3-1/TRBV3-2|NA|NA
CASSQGGATYNEQFF
TGTGCCAGCAGCCAAGGTGGAGCTACCTACAATGAGCAGTTCTTC
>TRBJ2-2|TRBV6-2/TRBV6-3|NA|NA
CASSRPSGQGQTGELFF
TGTGCCAGCAGCCGCCCGTCCGGGCAGGGGCAGACCGGGGAGCTGTTTTTT
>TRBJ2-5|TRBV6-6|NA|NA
CASRHDEGTQYF
TGTGCCAGCAGGCATGACGAGGGGACCCAGTACTTC
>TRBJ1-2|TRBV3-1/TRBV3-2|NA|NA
CASSQRSAGYGYTF
TGTGCCAGCAGCCAAAGGTCGGCAGGCTATGGCTACACCTTC
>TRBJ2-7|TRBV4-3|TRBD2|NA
CASSQDRQAGGSEQYF
TGCGCCAGCAGCCAAGATCGTCAAGCGGGAGGGTCCGAGCAGTACTTC